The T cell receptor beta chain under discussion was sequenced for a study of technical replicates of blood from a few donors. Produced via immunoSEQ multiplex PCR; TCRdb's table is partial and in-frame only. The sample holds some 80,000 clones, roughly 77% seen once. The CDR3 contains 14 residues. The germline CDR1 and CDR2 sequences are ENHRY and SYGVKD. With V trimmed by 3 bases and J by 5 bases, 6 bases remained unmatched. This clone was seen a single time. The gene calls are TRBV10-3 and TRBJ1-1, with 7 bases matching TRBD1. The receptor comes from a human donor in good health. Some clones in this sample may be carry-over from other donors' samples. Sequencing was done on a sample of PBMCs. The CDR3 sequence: CAISDGQAITEAFF. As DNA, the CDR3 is TGTGCCATCAGTGACGGACAGGCGATAACTGAAGCTTTCTTT.